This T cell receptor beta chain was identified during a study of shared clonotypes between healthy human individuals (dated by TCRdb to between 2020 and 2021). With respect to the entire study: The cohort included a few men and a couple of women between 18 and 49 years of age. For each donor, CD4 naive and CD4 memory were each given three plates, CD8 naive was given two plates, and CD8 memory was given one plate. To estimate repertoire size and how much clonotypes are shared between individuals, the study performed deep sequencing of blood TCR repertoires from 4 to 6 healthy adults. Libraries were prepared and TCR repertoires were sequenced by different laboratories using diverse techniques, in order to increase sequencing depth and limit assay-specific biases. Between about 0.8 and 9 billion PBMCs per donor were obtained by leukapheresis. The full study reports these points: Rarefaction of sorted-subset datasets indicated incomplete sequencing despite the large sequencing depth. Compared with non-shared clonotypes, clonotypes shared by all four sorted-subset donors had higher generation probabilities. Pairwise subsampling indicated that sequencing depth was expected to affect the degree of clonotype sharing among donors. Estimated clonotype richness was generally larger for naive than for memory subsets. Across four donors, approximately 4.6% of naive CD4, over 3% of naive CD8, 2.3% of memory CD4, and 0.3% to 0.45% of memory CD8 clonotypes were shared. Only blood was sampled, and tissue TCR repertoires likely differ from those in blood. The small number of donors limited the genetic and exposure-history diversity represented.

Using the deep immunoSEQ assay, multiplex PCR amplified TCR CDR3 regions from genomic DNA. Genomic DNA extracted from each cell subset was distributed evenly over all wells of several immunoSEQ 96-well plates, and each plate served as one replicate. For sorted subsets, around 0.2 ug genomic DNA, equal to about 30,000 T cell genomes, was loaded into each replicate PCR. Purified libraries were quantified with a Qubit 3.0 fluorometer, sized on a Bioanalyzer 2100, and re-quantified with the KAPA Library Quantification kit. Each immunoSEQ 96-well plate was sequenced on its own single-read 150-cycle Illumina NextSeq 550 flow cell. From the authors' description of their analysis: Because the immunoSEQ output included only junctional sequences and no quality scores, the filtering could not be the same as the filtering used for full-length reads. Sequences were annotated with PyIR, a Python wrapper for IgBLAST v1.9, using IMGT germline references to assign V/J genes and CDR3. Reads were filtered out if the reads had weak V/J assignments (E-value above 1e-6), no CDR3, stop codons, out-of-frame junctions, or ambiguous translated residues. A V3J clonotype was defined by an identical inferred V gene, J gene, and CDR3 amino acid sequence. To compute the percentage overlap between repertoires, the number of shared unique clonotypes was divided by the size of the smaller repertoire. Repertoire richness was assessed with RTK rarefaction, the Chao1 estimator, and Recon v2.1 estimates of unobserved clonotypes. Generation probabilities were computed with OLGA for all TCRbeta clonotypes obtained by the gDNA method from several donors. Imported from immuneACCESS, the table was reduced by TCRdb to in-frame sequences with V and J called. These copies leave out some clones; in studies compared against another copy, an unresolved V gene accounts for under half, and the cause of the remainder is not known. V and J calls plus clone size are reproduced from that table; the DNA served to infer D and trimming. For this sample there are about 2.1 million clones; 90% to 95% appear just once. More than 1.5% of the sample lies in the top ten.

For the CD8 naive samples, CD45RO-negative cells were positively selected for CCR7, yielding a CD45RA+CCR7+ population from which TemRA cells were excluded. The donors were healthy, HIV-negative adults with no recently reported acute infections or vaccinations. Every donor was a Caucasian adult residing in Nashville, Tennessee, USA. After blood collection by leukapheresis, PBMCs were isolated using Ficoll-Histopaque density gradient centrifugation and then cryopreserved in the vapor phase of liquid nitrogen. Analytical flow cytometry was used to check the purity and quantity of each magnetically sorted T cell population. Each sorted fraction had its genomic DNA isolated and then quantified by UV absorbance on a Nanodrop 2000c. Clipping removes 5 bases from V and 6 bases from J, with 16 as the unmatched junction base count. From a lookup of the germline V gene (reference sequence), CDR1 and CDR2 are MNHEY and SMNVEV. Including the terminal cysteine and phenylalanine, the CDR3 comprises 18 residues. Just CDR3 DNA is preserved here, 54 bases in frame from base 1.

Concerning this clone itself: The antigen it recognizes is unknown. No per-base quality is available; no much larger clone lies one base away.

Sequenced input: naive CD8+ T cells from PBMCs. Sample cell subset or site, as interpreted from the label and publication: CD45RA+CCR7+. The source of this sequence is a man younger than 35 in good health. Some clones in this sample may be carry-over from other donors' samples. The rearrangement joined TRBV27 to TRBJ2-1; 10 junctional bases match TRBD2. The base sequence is TGTGCCAGCAGTCCCGAACGTTTAATAGCGGGAGGTGGCAATGAGCAGTTCTTC. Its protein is CASSPERLIAGGGNEQFF.